What follows describes a single TCR beta chain. The sample belongs to a study of PD-L1 blockade in urothelial cancer. Data came from immunoSEQ multiplex PCR; TCRdb stores just in-frame clones and leaves some out. In the table there are about 32,000 clones, around 87% of which are singletons. The CDR3 spans 15 residues. Germline lookup yields CDR1 WSHSY and CDR2 SAAADI. With 3 bases clipped from V and 2 bases from J, the junction kept 6 bases outside the gene matches. Sequencing was performed on PBMCs, taken around atezolizumab (anti-PD-L1) treatment. The sequence was collected from a man in his fifties or sixties with urothelial cancer. The chain carries TRBV10-2 and TRBJ1-2, with 7 bases identical to TRBD1. This chain's CDR3 is CASSDWNRGNYGYTF. The CDR3 DNA follows: TGCGCCAGCAGTGATTGGAACAGGGGCAACTATGGCTACACCTTC.